The clone carrying this T cell receptor (beta chain) is judged medium-sized. The sample is drawn from a study of blood T cell repertoires in COVID-19. Background on the study: There were acute and convalescent COVID-19 samples, and they came from the United States, Italy and Spain. Sample material is recorded as cDNA or gDNA derived from T cells, B-cell-depleted T cells, or PBMCs.

This CDR3 region has 18 residues. Germline values: CDR1 LGHDT, CDR2 YNNKEL (reference sequence). V lost 1 base and J lost 5; bases outside the gene matches: 12. Methods used by the authors: Amplification of reference gene primers provided the estimated nucleated cell counts. TCRdb's table, derived via immunoSEQ multiplex PCR, lists solely in-frame clones and lacks some. The DNA gave D and trimming, while V, J and clone size come from that table. This repertoire shows tens of thousands of clones, more than 70% found once; its top ten account for about a sixth. Material: peripheral blood. J is TRBJ2-3 and V is TRBV3-1 (or the pseudogene TRBV3-2); 10 bases align to TRBD2. The sequence derives from a man between 65 and 85 years old with active or convalescent COVID-19. CDR3 region: CASSQVRGRAGGIDTQYF. CDR3 nucleotide sequence: TGTGCCAGCAGCCAAGTCCGGGGTCGAGCGGGGGGGATAGATACGCAGTATTTT.